Listed below are T cell receptor beta chains from one sample, sequenced in a study of beta chain features in type 1 diabetes. The assay was immunoSEQ multiplex PCR, and TCRdb's table has in-frame clones only and misses some. The sample records about 360,000 clones, around an eighth being singletons. Sequencing was carried out using naive CD4+ T cells from blood. The receptors were gathered from a man between 18 and 29 years old in good health. CDR3s include the opening cysteine and the closing phenylalanine or tryptophan. D genes are given only for firm matches. Size tells how often a clone was seen (once, few, many) or the class of an expanded clone, and some rows leave it out.

CDR3 protein: CASSPNRGPHEKLFF; CDR3 DNA: TGTGCCAGCTCACCAAACAGGGGGCCCCATGAAAAACTGTTTTTT; D gene: TRBD1; V gene: TRBV18; J gene: TRBJ1-4; clone size: .
CDR3 protein: CASSLIGGSPGNEQFF; CDR3 DNA: TGTGCCAGCAGCTTAATAGGAGGCTCCCCCGGGAATGAGCAGTTCTTC; D gene: .; V gene: TRBV7-3; J gene: TRBJ2-1; clone size: .
CDR3 protein: CATSRGGARTSRIEQFF; CDR3 DNA: TGTGCCACCAGCAGAGGCGGAGCTCGGACTAGTCGGATTGAGCAGTTCTTC; D gene: TRBD2; V gene: TRBV15; J gene: TRBJ2-1; clone size: many
CDR3 protein: CASSVGTGASTDTQYF; CDR3 DNA: TGTGCCAGCAGCGTAGGGACAGGGGCTAGCACAGATACGCAGTATTTT; D gene: TRBD1; V gene: TRBV9; J gene: TRBJ2-3; clone size: .
CDR3 protein: CASSSRGLSSDGQFF; CDR3 DNA: TGTGCCAGCAGTTCACGGGGGTTGTCGAGCGATGGGCAGTTCTTC; D gene: .; V gene: TRBV27; J gene: TRBJ2-1; clone size: few
CDR3 protein: CASSQEGGRPLYNEQFF; CDR3 DNA: TGCGCCAGCAGCCAAGAAGGCGGGAGGCCATTGTACAATGAGCAGTTCTTC; D gene: TRBD2; V gene: TRBV4-3; J gene: TRBJ2-1; clone size: .
CDR3 protein: CAWSGTYGYTF; CDR3 DNA: TGTGCCTGGAGTGGGACTTATGGCTACACCTTC; D gene: .; V gene: TRBV30; J gene: TRBJ1-2; clone size: .
CDR3 protein: CASSRGSYEQYF; CDR3 DNA: TGTGCCAGCAGCCGGGGTTCCTACGAGCAGTACTTC; D gene: .; V gene: TRBV6-5; J gene: TRBJ2-7; clone size: few
CDR3 protein: CASSVRNTGELFF; CDR3 DNA: TGTGCCAGCAGCGTGCGGAACACCGGGGAGCTGTTTTTT; D gene: .; V gene: TRBV5-6; J gene: TRBJ2-2; clone size: .
CDR3 protein: CASKGGVTGELFF; CDR3 DNA: TGTGCCAGTAAAGGGGGAGTCACCGGGGAGCTGTTTTTT; D gene: .; V gene: TRBV19; J gene: TRBJ2-2; clone size: few
CDR3 protein: CASSYATGGSEKLFF; CDR3 DNA: TGTGCCAGCAGTTACGCGACAGGGGGCAGTGAAAAACTGTTTTTT; D gene: TRBD1; V gene: TRBV6-6; J gene: TRBJ1-4; clone size: .
CDR3 protein: CASSTWGTAYEQYF; CDR3 DNA: TGTGCCAGTAGTACCTGGGGGACAGCCTACGAGCAGTACTTC; D gene: TRBD1; V gene: TRBV19; J gene: TRBJ2-7; clone size: once
CDR3 protein: CASSVESPAWTGVYGYTF; CDR3 DNA: TGTGCCAGCAGCGTAGAATCCCCGGCCTGGACGGGGGTCTATGGCTACACCTTC; D gene: .; V gene: TRBV9; J gene: TRBJ1-2; clone size: few
CDR3 protein: CAWSVLYTEAFF; CDR3 DNA: TGTGCCTGGAGTGTACTTTACACTGAAGCTTTCTTT; D gene: .; V gene: TRBV30; J gene: TRBJ1-1; clone size: few
CDR3 protein: CASSQEGGKKVYEQYF; CDR3 DNA: TGTGCCAGCAGCCAAGAAGGGGGAAAGAAAGTCTACGAGCAGTACTTC; D gene: .; V gene: TRBV4-2; J gene: TRBJ2-7; clone size: few
CDR3 protein: CASSEQYEQYF; CDR3 DNA: TGTGCCAGCAGTGAACAGTACGAGCAGTACTTC; D gene: .; V gene: TRBV2; J gene: TRBJ2-7; clone size: few
CDR3 protein: CASRTAGGPYEQYF; CDR3 DNA: TGTGCCAGCAGGACGGCGGGAGGGCCTTACGAGCAGTACTTC; D gene: TRBD2; V gene: TRBV27; J gene: TRBJ2-7; clone size: few
CDR3 protein: CSVNGASGPHNEQFF; CDR3 DNA: TGCAGCGTTAACGGGGCTAGCGGTCCTCACAATGAGCAGTTCTTC; D gene: TRBD2; V gene: TRBV29-1; J gene: TRBJ2-1; clone size: few
CDR3 protein: CAISGTGATTHYNEQFF; CDR3 DNA: TGTGCCATCAGTGGGACAGGGGCCACAACCCATTACAATGAGCAGTTCTTC; D gene: TRBD1; V gene: TRBV10-3; J gene: TRBJ2-1; clone size: .
CDR3 protein: CASSPGTSGYNEQFF; CDR3 DNA: TGCGCCAGCAGCCCCGGGACTAGCGGGTACAATGAGCAGTTCTTC; D gene: TRBD2; V gene: TRBV5-1; J gene: TRBJ2-1; clone size: once
CDR3 protein: CASSPGLAEHNEQFF; CDR3 DNA: TGTGCCAGCAGCCCGGGGTTGGCTGAGCACAATGAGCAGTTCTTC; D gene: .; V gene: TRBV9; J gene: TRBJ2-1; clone size: .
CDR3 protein: CASRPFGAGQPQHF; CDR3 DNA: TGTGCCAGCAGGCCCTTTGGGGCAGGTCAGCCCCAGCATTTT; D gene: .; V gene: TRBV7-8; J gene: TRBJ1-5; clone size: few
CDR3 protein: CASSQGQGGVYEQYF; CDR3 DNA: TGTGCCAGCAGCCAAGGACAGGGTGGCGTTTACGAGCAGTACTTC; D gene: TRBD1; V gene: TRBV4-2; J gene: TRBJ2-7; clone size: .
CDR3 protein: CASSPGLAVSWETQYF; CDR3 DNA: TGTGCCAGCTCACCGGGACTGGCCGTAAGTTGGGAGACCCAGTACTTC; D gene: .; V gene: TRBV18; J gene: TRBJ2-5; clone size: .
CDR3 protein: CASSPRVVGGYEQYF; CDR3 DNA: TGTGCCAGCAGCCCGCGGGTGGTGGGGGGCTACGAGCAGTACTTC; D gene: .; V gene: TRBV9; J gene: TRBJ2-7; clone size: .
CDR3 protein: CASSSNTGDTEAFF; CDR3 DNA: TGTGCCAGCAGTTCAAATACAGGGGACACTGAAGCTTTCTTT; D gene: TRBD1; V gene: TRBV7-9; J gene: TRBJ1-1; clone size: .
CDR3 protein: CASSIAQGLGGYTF; CDR3 DNA: TGTGCCAGTAGTATCGCACAGGGATTGGGCGGCTACACCTTC; D gene: .; V gene: TRBV19; J gene: TRBJ1-2; clone size: .
CDR3 protein: CASSPPGGSGNTIYF; CDR3 DNA: TGTGCCAGCAGTCCCCCGGGGGGCTCTGGAAACACCATATATTTT; D gene: .; V gene: TRBV27; J gene: TRBJ1-3; clone size: .
CDR3 protein: CASSLGPGGTKTQYF; CDR3 DNA: TGTGCCAGCAGCTTAGGCCCAGGGGGCACGAAGACCCAGTACTTC; D gene: TRBD1; V gene: TRBV7-9; J gene: TRBJ2-5; clone size: .
CDR3 protein: CAWRALGYSQPQHF; CDR3 DNA: TGTGCCTGGAGAGCCCTCGGTTATAGTCAGCCCCAGCATTTT; D gene: .; V gene: TRBV30; J gene: TRBJ1-5; clone size: few
CDR3 protein: CASSLERTGVGEKLFF; CDR3 DNA: TGTGCCAGCAGTTTGGAGAGGACAGGGGTCGGTGAAAAACTGTTTTTT; D gene: TRBD1; V gene: TRBV6-5; J gene: TRBJ1-4; clone size: few
CDR3 protein: CAARGQGLDTQYF; CDR3 DNA: TGTGCCGCCAGAGGACAGGGGTTAGATACGCAGTATTTT; D gene: TRBD1; V gene: TRBV10-3; J gene: TRBJ2-3; clone size: .
CDR3 protein: CASSLVQGVLRSETQYF; CDR3 DNA: TGTGCCAGCAGCTTAGTACAGGGGGTTCTCCGTTCGGAGACCCAGTACTTC; D gene: TRBD1; V gene: TRBV7-2; J gene: TRBJ2-5; clone size: few
CDR3 protein: CSVSRGTDTQYF; CDR3 DNA: TGCAGCGTTTCCAGGGGCACAGATACGCAGTATTTT; D gene: .; V gene: TRBV29-1; J gene: TRBJ2-3; clone size: many
CDR3 protein: CATSRGVGGETQYF; CDR3 DNA: TGTGCCACCAGCAGAGGGGTAGGAGGCGAGACCCAGTACTTC; D gene: .; V gene: TRBV15; J gene: TRBJ2-5; clone size: .
CDR3 protein: CASSPVTSSYEQYF; CDR3 DNA: TGTGCCAGCAGCCCTGTGACTAGTTCCTACGAGCAGTACTTC; D gene: .; V gene: TRBV4-2; J gene: TRBJ2-7; clone size: .
CDR3 protein: CARSAGGLQFF; CDR3 DNA: TGTGCCCGTTCAGCGGGAGGGCTCCAGTTCTTC; D gene: TRBD2; V gene: TRBV30; J gene: TRBJ2-1; clone size: .
CDR3 protein: CASSFRGDTQYF; CDR3 DNA: TGTGCCAGCAGCTTTAGGGGTGATACGCAGTATTTT; D gene: .; V gene: TRBV27; J gene: TRBJ2-3; clone size: few
CDR3 protein: CAWSVRRDTARGYTF; CDR3 DNA: TGTGCCTGGAGTGTACGCCGGGACACAGCGAGGGGCTACACCTTC; D gene: .; V gene: TRBV30; J gene: TRBJ1-2; clone size: few
CDR3 protein: CAWSAYSSGRAYEQYF; CDR3 DNA: TGTGCCTGGAGTGCTTACTCTAGCGGGAGGGCCTACGAGCAGTACTTC; D gene: TRBD2; V gene: TRBV30; J gene: TRBJ2-7; clone size: few
CDR3 protein: CATSRDQYRASEAFF; CDR3 DNA: TGTGCCACCAGCAGAGATCAGTACAGGGCCTCGGAAGCTTTCTTT; D gene: .; V gene: TRBV15; J gene: TRBJ1-1; clone size: few
CDR3 protein: CASSEGHSNTEAFF; CDR3 DNA: TGTGCCAGCAGCGAGGGACACTCGAACACTGAAGCTTTCTTT; D gene: .; V gene: TRBV7-2; J gene: TRBJ1-1; clone size: few
CDR3 protein: CASSLAGRSTDTQYF; CDR3 DNA: TGCGCCAGCAGCTTGGCAGGCCGATCCACAGATACGCAGTATTTT; D gene: .; V gene: TRBV5-1; J gene: TRBJ2-3; clone size: few
CDR3 protein: CASSPGTLNTEAFF; CDR3 DNA: TGTGCCAGCTCCCCAGGGACACTCAACACTGAAGCTTTCTTT; D gene: .; V gene: TRBV18; J gene: TRBJ1-1; clone size: .
CDR3 protein: CASSGTGPPYEQYF; CDR3 DNA: TGTGCCAGCTCCGGGACAGGGCCTCCCTACGAGCAGTACTTC; D gene: TRBD1; V gene: TRBV6-5; J gene: TRBJ2-7; clone size: .
CDR3 protein: CASSARMNTEAFF; CDR3 DNA: TGTGCCAGCAGCGCTAGGATGAACACTGAAGCTTTCTTT; D gene: .; V gene: TRBV9; J gene: TRBJ1-1; clone size: .
CDR3 protein: CASSVWGRPYGYTF; CDR3 DNA: TGTGCCAGCAGTGTGTGGGGGCGTCCCTATGGCTACACCTTC; D gene: .; V gene: TRBV25-1; J gene: TRBJ1-2; clone size: few
CDR3 protein: CAYRDIDGYTF; CDR3 DNA: TGTGCATACCGGGACATTGATGGCTACACCTTC; D gene: .; V gene: TRBV19; J gene: TRBJ1-2; clone size: .
CDR3 protein: CASSQVMGGGASYNEQFF; CDR3 DNA: TGCGCCAGCAGCCAAGTAATGGGCGGGGGGGCCTCCTACAATGAGCAGTTCTTC; D gene: TRBD2; V gene: TRBV4-1; J gene: TRBJ2-1; clone size: few
CDR3 protein: CASGVDSLNEQFF; CDR3 DNA: TGTGCCAGCGGAGTCGACAGTCTCAATGAGCAGTTCTTC; D gene: .; V gene: TRBV6-4; J gene: TRBJ2-1; clone size: few
CDR3 protein: CASSQAGYQDHGYTF; CDR3 DNA: TGCGCCAGCAGCCAGGCAGGGTATCAGGATCATGGCTACACCTTC; D gene: .; V gene: TRBV4-3; J gene: TRBJ1-2; clone size: few
CDR3 protein: CASSQGTDRISGSRDNEQFF; CDR3 DNA: TGCGCCAGCAGCCAGGGAACTGACAGGATTAGCGGGAGCAGGGACAATGAGCAGTTCTTC; D gene: TRBD2; V gene: TRBV4-3; J gene: TRBJ2-1; clone size: .
CDR3 protein: CASSQGQGDGYTF; CDR3 DNA: TGTGCCAGCAGCCAGGGACAGGGGGATGGCTACACCTTC; D gene: TRBD1; V gene: TRBV7-9; J gene: TRBJ1-2; clone size: .
CDR3 protein: CASSTTVGRSPLHF; CDR3 DNA: TGTGCCAGCAGCACGACCGTAGGGAGGTCACCCCTCCACTTT; D gene: .; V gene: TRBV7-2; J gene: TRBJ1-6; clone size: .
CDR3 protein: CASSLEQGRETQYF; CDR3 DNA: TGTGCCAGCAGCTTAGAACAGGGGAGAGAGACCCAGTACTTC; D gene: TRBD1; V gene: TRBV7-2; J gene: TRBJ2-5; clone size: few
CDR3 protein: CASSPGSLYGYTF; CDR3 DNA: TGTGCCAGCAGTCCCGGGAGCTTATATGGCTACACCTTC; D gene: .; V gene: TRBV6-5; J gene: TRBJ1-2; clone size: few